This passage covers 13 T cell receptor beta chains from one sample sequenced in a study of high-grade serous ovarian cancer treatment subgroups. Tumor samples were obtained before definitive surgery or chemotherapy. TCRdb keeps only in-frame clones here, not all; method: immunoSEQ multiplex PCR. Found here are 4,500 or so clones, around 82% of them singletons; the top ten hold 4.9%. Sample: tumor tissue. The receptors were gathered from a human donor with high-grade serous ovarian cancer.

This clone appeared a few times. The genes are TRBV7-9 and TRBJ1-2, with 8 nucleotides matching TRBD1. CDR1 SEHNR and CDR2 FQNEAQ come from the germline V gene (reference sequence). The V segment lost 2 bases and the J segment 8 bases; nucleotides outside the gene matches: 10. CDR3 size: 15 residues. CDR3 residues: CASSLIPQGARGYTF. As DNA, the CDR3 is TGTGCCAGCAGCTTAATCCCGCAGGGGGCGCGCGGCTACACCTTC.

J is TRBJ2-6 and V is TRBV6-4; D uncertain. The CDR3 contains 16 residues. Per germline, CDR1 MRHNA and CDR2 SNTAGT. V was shortened by 0 bases and J by 4 bases, with 10 bases between the two germline ends. The CDR3 region is CASSDSSLGGANVLTF. The CDR3 DNA is TGTGCCAGCAGTGACTCGTCTCTGGGGGGGGCCAACGTCCTGACTTTC.

This clone occurred once. The chain couples TRBV4-1 to TRBJ2-1, with 8 nucleotides matching TRBD1. Per germline, CDR1 MGHRA and CDR2 YSYEKL. V dropped 4 bases and J dropped 0; count of bases not matched to a gene: 8. The CDR3 sequence is 17 residues long. DNA of the CDR3: TGCGCCAGCAGCCCTAGAGAAACAGGGGGCTCCTACAATGAGCAGTTCTTC. It encodes CASSPRETGGSYNEQFF.

The V call is TRBV4-1, the J call TRBJ2-1; D is undetermined. The germline gives CDR1 MGHRA, CDR2 YSYEKL. V dropped 0 bases and J dropped 6 bases, with 3 bases sitting between them. There are 12 residues in the CDR3. CDR3 sequence reads: CASSQDINEQFF. As DNA, the CDR3 is TGCGCCAGCAGCCAAGATATCAATGAGCAGTTCTTC.

The V call is TRBV6-6, the J call TRBJ1-2, with TRBD1 as a possible D gene (6 bases). CDR3 size: 13 residues. Germline CDR1 is MNHNY and CDR2 is SVGAGI (reference sequence). Trimming took off 5 bases at V and 2 bases at J, with 9 bases between the two ends. CDR3 loop: CASSLTGNYGYTF. The CDR3 DNA follows: TGTGCCAGCAGTCTTACAGGGAACTATGGCTACACCTTC.

This clone is large in the sample. The V and J genes are TRBV7-3 and TRBJ2-7; TRBD1 matches at 7 bases. CDR1 and CDR2 (germline): SGHTA, FQGTGA. V lost 3 bases to trimming and J lost 3 bases; unmatched junction nucleotides: 5. This CDR3 region has 14 residues. The CDR3 DNA reads TGTGCCAGCAGCTTGGGGGCAGGGGGCTACGAGCAGTACTTC. It is translated as CASSLGAGGYEQYF.

This chain links TRBV11-2 with TRBJ2-1, with D perhaps matching TRBD2 (6 bases). The V end lost 1 base, the J end lost 15 bases, and 13 bases lay between the germline ends. Germline V gene data show CDR1 as SGHAT and CDR2 as FQNNGV. CDR3 length: 12 amino acids. The CDR3 nucleotides read TGTGCCAGCAGCTTAGGGTCTAGCGAATGGTTCTTC. It specifies CASSLGSSEWFF.

The V call is TRBV9, the J call TRBJ1-6; 8 positions match TRBD1. CDR3 size: 14 residues. V was pared by 5 bases and J by 9 bases, with 7 bases of the junction left unmatched. Germline lookup yields CDR1 SGDLS and CDR2 YYNGEE. CDR3 residues: CASRGQGDTSPLHF. CDR3 nucleotide sequence: TGTGCCAGCAGAGGACAGGGTGATACTTCACCCCTCCACTTT.

The rearrangement joins TRBV4-3 to TRBJ2-7, with 7 bases that match TRBD2. Looked up from germline, CDR1 is LGHNA and CDR2 is YSLEER. This CDR3 has 16 residues. J was trimmed by 1 base and V by 2 bases; bases with no gene match: 8. CDR3 DNA: TGCGCCAGCAGCCAACACTTAGCTAGCGGATCCTACGAGCAGTACTTC. It codes for CASSQHLASGSYEQYF.

V and J are TRBV5-1 and TRBJ2-1; no definite D call. V was clipped by 2 bases and J by 5 bases, with 11 bases between them. CDR3 length: 14 amino acids. Per germline, CDR1 SGHRS and CDR2 YFSETQ. Here the CDR3 DNA reads TGCGCCAGCAGCTTAGAACGGATCAACAATGAGCAGTTCTTC. Protein product: CASSLERINNEQFF.

This clone came up once. This rearrangement joins TRBV11-1 to TRBJ1-2; D might be TRBD1 (5 bases). Deletions cut 3 bases from V and 2 bases from J, with 13 bases between. The V gene's germline CDR1 is SGHAT and CDR2 FQDESV (reference sequence). The CDR3 contains 15 residues. The DNA for the CDR3 is TGTGCCAGCAGCTTGGACATCACCCGGAACTATGGCTACACCTTC. This translates into CASSLDITRNYGYTF.

V gene TRBV6-1 combines with J gene TRBJ2-5, with 9 bases aligning to TRBD2. The J segment lost 1 base and the V segment lost 1 base, leaving 4 bases of the junction unmatched. The CDR3 sequence is 16 residues long. CDR1 MNHNS and CDR2 SASEGT come from the germline V gene. CDR3: CASSEGLAEIQETQYF. As DNA, the CDR3 is TGTGCCAGCAGTGAAGGACTAGCGGAGATCCAAGAGACCCAGTACTTC.

The chain's CDR3 is CASSHTGGRYNEQFF. The CDR3 coding sequence is TGTGCCAGCAGCCACACTGGGGGACGATACAATGAGCAGTTCTTC. The chain recombines TRBV14 with TRBJ2-1; D tentatively fits TRBD1 or TRBD2 (5 bases each). Per germline, CDR1 SGHDN and CDR2 FVKESK. The germline V and J ends were trimmed by 3 bases and 4 bases, with 13 bases remaining between them. The CDR3 runs to 15 residues.